Following are 3 T cell receptor beta chains from one sample sequenced in a study of T cell responses to AZD1222 COVID-19 vaccine. Profiling relied on immunoSEQ multiplex PCR, and the TCRdb table lists in-frame clones only, not all of them. Of about 94,000 clones in the sample, about 90% were seen once. The specimen comprised peripheral blood, sampled on day 0 of AZD1222 vaccination. All receptors derive from an adult in good health.

The V and J genes are TRBV5-6 and TRBJ1-2; D possibly corresponds to TRBD1 (5 bases). The CDR3 is made up of 14 amino acids. Germline V gene sequence: CDR1 SGHDT, CDR2 YYEEEE. Trimming removed 4 bases at V and 7 bases at J, with 17 bases between. The DNA of the CDR3 is TGTGCCAGCAGCATACTACAGGCCTCGGGTGGCTACACCTTC. Translated, it gives CASSILQASGGYTF.

This chain connects TRBV18 to TRBJ1-5, with 7 bases lining up with TRBD1. V gave up 2 bases and J gave up 7 bases; unmatched junction bases: 2. CDR1 and CDR2 from the germline V gene are KGHSH and LQKENI. The CDR3 has 13 amino acids. The CDR3 DNA reads as TGTGCCAGCTCACCAGGACAGGACCAGCCCCAGCATTTT. Its protein product is CASSPGQDQPQHF.

The chain employs TRBV4-1 and TRBJ2-1, with 9 nucleotides matching TRBD1. In germline, CDR1 is MGHRA, CDR2 YSYEKL. This CDR3 region has 15 residues. J was trimmed by 5 bases and V by 4 bases; bases with no gene match: 6. The DNA of the CDR3 is TGCGCCAGCAGCCCCTGGACAGGGGTCAACAATGAGCAGTTCTTC. It codes for CASSPWTGVNNEQFF.